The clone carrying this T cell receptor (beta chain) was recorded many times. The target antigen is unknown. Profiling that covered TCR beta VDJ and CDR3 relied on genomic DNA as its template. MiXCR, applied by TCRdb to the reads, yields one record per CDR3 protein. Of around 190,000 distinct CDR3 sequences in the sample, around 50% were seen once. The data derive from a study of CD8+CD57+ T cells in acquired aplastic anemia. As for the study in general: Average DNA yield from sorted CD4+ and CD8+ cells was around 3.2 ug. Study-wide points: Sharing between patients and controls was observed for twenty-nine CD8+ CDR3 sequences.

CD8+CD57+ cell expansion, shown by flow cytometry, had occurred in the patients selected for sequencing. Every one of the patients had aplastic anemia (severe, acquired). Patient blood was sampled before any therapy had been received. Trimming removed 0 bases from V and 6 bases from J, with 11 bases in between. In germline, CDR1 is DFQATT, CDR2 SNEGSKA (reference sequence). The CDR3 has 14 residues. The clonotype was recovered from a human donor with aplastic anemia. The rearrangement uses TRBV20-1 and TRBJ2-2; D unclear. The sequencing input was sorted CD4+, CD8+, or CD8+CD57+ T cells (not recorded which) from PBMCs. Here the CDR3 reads CSARDQGLSGELFF. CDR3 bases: TGCAGTGCTAGAGATCAAGGATTATCCGGGGAGCTGTTTTTT.